These 27 T cell receptor beta chains originate from one sample sequenced in a study of cytomegalovirus exposure and HLA in healthy donors. The PCR used 60 Vbeta and 13 Jbeta primers. Some clones are missing from TCRdb's copy, which holds only in-frame ones; the method was immunoSEQ multiplex PCR. Of 110,000 to 150,000 clones in the sample, more than 75% are singletons; the top ten hold 2.5% to 3.5%. Sequenced sample: PBMCs. These receptors came from a female donor in good health and CMV-seronegative.

This clone was observed once. The genes are TRBV5-1 and TRBJ1-2; a weak D match, TRBD1 (6 bases). The CDR3 runs to 14 residues. V lost 4 bases and J 1 base, leaving 11 bases between the germline ends. Germline loops: CDR1 SGHRS, CDR2 YFSETQ. The DNA of the CDR3 is TGCGCCAGCAGCCCACGGACAGATAACTATGGCTACACCTTC. The encoded protein is CASSPRTDNYGYTF.

The chain employs TRBV7-9 and TRBJ1-2, with TRBD1 identical over 7 bases. Germline lookup yields CDR1 SEHNR and CDR2 FQNEAQ (reference sequence). This CDR3 has 16 residues. The V and J ends lost 5 bases and 4 bases, in that order; junction bases with no gene match: 13. In DNA form, the CDR3 reads TGTGCCAGCAGCCTAAGGGGGACAGCAGCTCCCTATGGCTACACCTTC. Its translation is CASSLRGTAAPYGYTF.

This clone was picked up a small number of times. This sequence joins TRBV10-3 and TRBJ2-7, with 7 bases lining up with TRBD1. CDR1 and CDR2 (germline): ENHRY, SYGVKD. V lost 7 bases, J lost 5 bases, and 14 bases stayed unmatched. The CDR3 runs 15 residues. CDR3 nucleotide sequence: TGTGCCATCAATACCGGGACAGCAGGACATGACGAGCAGTACTTC. Encoded protein: CAINTGTAGHDEQYF.

The chain has TRBV19 and TRBJ2-5, with 7 bases lining up with TRBD2. The J segment lost 4 bases and the V segment lost 6 bases, leaving 5 bases of the junction unmatched. The CDR3 runs 13 residues. In germline, CDR1 is LNHDA, CDR2 SQIVND (reference sequence). For the CDR3, the DNA is TGTGCCAGTAGCCTTTCTAGCGGAGAGACCCAGTACTTC. It codes for CASSLSSGETQYF.

The chain has TRBV21-1 and TRBJ2-1; whether TRBD1, the table's D call, matches the DNA was not checked. TRBV21-1 is shown as a pseudogene. The CDR3 sequence is 16 residues long. CDR3 in DNA: TGTGCCAGCAGCAAAGGGCAGGGGGGTTTCTGCAATGAGCAGTTCTTC. It is translated as CASSKGQGGFCNEQFF.

This chain connects TRBV7-9 to TRBJ2-1, with TRBD2 as a possible D gene (6 bases). This CDR3 region has 15 residues. Between the trimmed V and J ends, which lost 0 bases and 10 bases, there was a span of 16 bases. Germline V gene lookup returns CDR1 SEHNR and CDR2 FQNEAQ (reference sequence). This chain's CDR3 is CASSLASGVVGEQFF. CDR3 bases: TGTGCCAGCAGCTTAGCTTCGGGGGTGGTGGGCGAGCAGTTCTTC.

V and J are TRBV7-9 and TRBJ2-7; 11 bases agree with TRBD2. CDR1 and CDR2 (germline): SEHNR, FQNEAQ (reference sequence). The CDR3 covers 14 residues. V lost 8 bases, J lost 6 bases, and 9 bases stayed unmatched. The CDR3 is CASEGLAEGSEQYF. Here the CDR3 DNA reads TGTGCCAGCGAGGGACTAGCGGAGGGGAGCGAGCAGTACTTC.

The V gene is TRBV7-2, the J gene TRBJ1-5; no clear D. The CDR3 consists of 15 residues. With 1 base removed from V and 6 bases from J, the gap between germline ends came to 13 bases. Looked up from germline, CDR1 is SGHTA and CDR2 is FQGNSA. The CDR3 reads CASSLGGGLGQPQHF. The CDR3 DNA is TGTGCCAGCAGCTTAGGCGGAGGGCTTGGTCAGCCCCAGCATTTT. Filled out from reference TRBV7-2 and TRBJ1-5, the complete variable domain reads GAGVSQSPSNKVTEKGKDVELRCDPISGHTALYWYRQSLGQGLEFLIYFQGNSAPDKSGLPSDRFSAERTGGSVSTLTIQRTQQEDSAVYLCASSLGGGLGQPQHFGDGTRLSIL.

This clone was detected once. The V and J genes are TRBV29-1 and TRBJ2-3, with 9 positions matching TRBD2. Germline lookup yields CDR1 SQVTM and CDR2 ANQGSEA. V trimming: 6 bases; J trimming: 3 bases; junction bases outside the gene matches: 10. This CDR3 region has 15 residues. As DNA, the CDR3 is TGCAGCGTCGCGATAGCGGGAGTGGGGACAGATACGCAGTATTTT. Encoded protein: CSVAIAGVGTDTQYF.

The rearrangement joins TRBV5-4 to TRBJ2-1, with D possibly being TRBD2 (6 bases). The CDR3 is made up of 13 amino acids. CDR1 and CDR2 from the germline V gene are SGHNT and YYREEE (reference sequence). V was shortened by 2 bases and J by 4 bases, with 7 bases between the two germline ends. CDR3 region: CASSFGGYNEQFF. CDR3 DNA: TGTGCCAGCAGCTTTGGGGGGTACAATGAGCAGTTCTTC.

The chain carries TRBV9 and TRBJ2-5; 11 bases align to TRBD2. The CDR3 consists of 18 residues. Germline CDR1 and CDR2: SGDLS and YYNGEE. J lost 3 bases, V lost 0 bases, and 10 bases had no gene match. As DNA, the CDR3 is TGTGCCAGCAGCGTAGGACTAGCGGGACCCTCCGTAAAAGAGACCCAGTACTTC. It specifies CASSVGLAGPSVKETQYF.

The chain uses TRBV4-2 and TRBJ1-4; 10 bases fit TRBD1. Germline CDR1 reads LGHNA; CDR2 reads YNFKEQ. J was trimmed by 8 bases and V by 0 bases; bases with no gene match: 6. CDR3 length: 16 residues. CDR3 coding DNA: TGTGCCAGCAGCCAAGACGGGACAGGGGTTTGGGAAAAACTGTTTTTT. Its protein product is CASSQDGTGVWEKLFF.

The J gene is TRBJ1-2, the V gene TRBV6-1, with D possibly TRBD1 on 5 matching bases. V was trimmed by 6 bases and J by 8 bases, leaving 19 bases between them. Germline V lookup: CDR1 MNHNS, CDR2 SASEGT. This CDR3 contains 14 residues. The CDR3: CASSKLGGGLGYTF. For the CDR3, the DNA is TGTGCCAGCAGCAAGTTGGGTGGGGGGTTGGGCTACACCTTC.

CDR3 amino acids: CASRPNRTPLYEQYF. For the CDR3, the DNA is TGTGCCAGCAGACCCAACAGGACACCGCTCTACGAGCAGTACTTC. The genes are TRBV6-5 and TRBJ2-7; D possibly corresponds to TRBD1 (5 bases). Deletions cut 6 bases from V and 3 bases from J, with 18 bases between. This CDR3 has 15 amino acids. Germline V gives CDR1 MNHEY, CDR2 SVGAGI.

This rearrangement joins TRBV7-6 to TRBJ2-5, with 10 bases fitting TRBD2. With the DNA end fitting TRBJ2-7 better, the J assignment may be wrong. The CDR3 consists of 15 residues. Germline-derived CDR1 and CDR2 are SGHVS and FNYEAQ. Written as DNA, the CDR3 is TGTGCCAGCAGCTCAACTAGCGGGGTGGCCTACGAGCAGTACTTC. Protein: CASSSTSGVAYEQYF.

CDR3 sequence (DNA): TGCGCCAGCAGCATCACCGGGACAGGGATAACCTACGAGCAGTACTTC. Protein sequence: CASSITGTGITYEQYF. This sequence joins TRBV5-1 and TRBJ2-7; 9 bases are a match to TRBD1. Per the germline V gene, CDR1 is SGHRS and CDR2 is YFSETQ. With V trimmed by 4 bases and J by 2 bases, 10 bases remained unmatched. There are 16 residues in the CDR3.

J is TRBJ2-5 and V is TRBV29-1, with a weak D call TRBD1 (6 bases). The CDR3 spans 12 residues. CDR1 is SQVTM and CDR2 is ANQGSEA in the germline V gene. V was cut by 6 bases and J by 6 bases, with 14 bases left in between. CDR3 nucleotide sequence: TGCAGCGTCCAACAGGGTTCAAAGACCCAGTACTTC. This translates into CSVQQGSKTQYF.

The chain joins TRBV9 to TRBJ1-6; D gene unclear. This CDR3 is built from 13 residues. Germline lookup yields CDR1 SGDLS and CDR2 YYNGEE. V was shortened by 0 bases and J by 8 bases, with 6 bases between the two germline ends. CDR3 residues: CASSVATDSPLHF. Here the CDR3 DNA reads TGTGCCAGCAGCGTAGCTACGGATTCACCCCTCCACTTT.

V is TRBV18 and J is TRBJ2-1; TRBD2 aligns across 9 bases. Looked up from germline, CDR1 is KGHSH and CDR2 is LQKENI. J gave up 7 bases and V 4 bases, and 11 bases lay outside the gene matches. The CDR3 is 16 residues long. The DNA of the CDR3 is TGTGCCAGCTCACTCGCTAGGGCGGGGGGGCCAAATGAGCAGTTCTTC. It yields the protein CASSLARAGGPNEQFF.

The chain joins TRBV5-6 to TRBJ1-1; tentatively, D is TRBD1 (6 bases). Per the germline V gene, CDR1 is SGHDT and CDR2 is YYEEEE. V was cut by 4 bases and J by 3 bases, with 13 bases left in between. This CDR3 region has 14 residues. DNA for the CDR3: TGTGCCAGCAGCCAACAGGGTAGGGACACTGAAGCTTTCTTT. Its translation is CASSQQGRDTEAFF.

In DNA, the CDR3 is TGTGCCTGGAGTGTAGCCGTCTCTGGAAACACCATATATTTT. This encodes CAWSVAVSGNTIYF. This chain uses TRBV30 with TRBJ1-3; D unclear. The CDR3 has 14 amino acids. V was shortened by 0 bases and J by 0 bases, with 6 bases between the two germline ends. Germline-derived CDR1 and CDR2 are GTSNPN and SVGIG (reference sequence).

The chain employs TRBV18 and TRBJ2-1; maybe TRBD2 (6 bases). Germline V gene data show CDR1 as KGHSH and CDR2 as LQKENI. The CDR3 loop spans 18 amino acids. The V gene lost 0 bases and the J gene lost 3 bases, with 18 bases spanning the gap. CDR3 sequence (DNA): TGTGCCAGCTCACCACCCCTGTCGGAGCGGGCGGGCTACAATGAGCAGTTCTTC. Translated, it gives CASSPPLSERAGYNEQFF.

The chain couples TRBV2 to TRBJ2-5; unclear D gene. The germline V gene encodes CDR1 SNHLY and CDR2 FYNNEI. This CDR3 has 15 amino acids. Trimming shortened V by 4 bases and J by 4 bases, and 16 bases separated the two germline ends. The CDR3 is CASSAPVGHGETQYF. The CDR3 DNA reads TGTGCCAGCAGTGCACCAGTGGGCCACGGAGAGACCCAGTACTTC.

The chain combines TRBV10-1 with TRBJ2-3; no reliable D call. V dropped 2 bases and J dropped 2 bases, with 5 bases sitting between them. The CDR3 extends over 13 amino acids. CDR1 and CDR2 (germline): WNHNN, SYGVQD (reference sequence). CDR3: CASSEVNTDTQYF. The DNA for the CDR3 is TGCGCCAGCAGTGAGGTAAACACAGATACGCAGTATTTT.

V is TRBV5-1 and J is TRBJ2-1; TRBD2 agrees at 8 bases. Germline CDR1 and CDR2: SGHRS and YFSETQ. CDR3 size: 17 residues. V lost 0 bases, J lost 3 bases, and 8 bases stayed unmatched. This CDR3 is CASSLVSSGGNYNEQFF. DNA for the CDR3: TGCGCCAGCAGCTTGGTATCCAGCGGGGGCAACTACAATGAGCAGTTCTTC. The full variable domain, with the rest looked up from reference TRBV5-1 and TRBJ2-1, is KAGVTQTPRYLIKTRGQQVTLSCSPISGHRSVSWYQQTPGQGLQFLFEYFSETQRNKGNFPGRFSGRQFSNSRSEMNVSTLELGDSALYLCASSLVSSGGNYNEQFFGPGTRLTVL.

The CDR3 spells CASSFSGGLGVNQPQHF. Written as DNA, the CDR3 is TGTGCCAGCAGTTTTAGCGGTGGCTTGGGAGTCAATCAGCCCCAGCATTTT. J is TRBJ1-5 and V is TRBV27; D unresolved. This CDR3 is 17 amino acids long. Per germline, CDR1 MNHEY and CDR2 SMNVEV (reference sequence). V lost 3 bases to trimming and J lost 3 bases, with 18 bases between them.

The CDR3 is CSVGLSETQYF. The CDR3 DNA sequence: TGCAGCGTTGGATTGAGTGAGACCCAGTACTTC. V is TRBV29-1 and J is TRBJ2-5; no definite D call. Germline CDR1 SQVTM, CDR2 ANQGSEA. The V end was cut by 4 bases, the J end by 5 bases, with 8 bases between. This CDR3 contains 11 residues. Supplemented by reference TRBV29-1 and TRBJ2-5, the full variable domain reads SAVISQKPSRDICQRGTSLTIQCQVDSQVTMMFWYRQQPGQSLTLIATANQGSEATYESGFVIDKFPISRPNLTFSTLTVSNMSPEDSSIYLCSVGLSETQYFGPGTRLLVL.